This T cell receptor (beta chain) is from a study of shared clonotypes between healthy human individuals. This CDR3 is 13 amino acids long. V was pared by 5 bases and J by 4 bases, with 9 bases between. From germline, CDR1 is MGHDK and CDR2 SYGVNS. Genomic DNA from each subset was divided evenly over several immunoSEQ plates. Per the original data handling: With immunoSEQ giving junction-only sequences and no quality scores, filtering differed. Using immunoSEQ multiplex PCR, the repertoire was profiled, and TCRdb retains in-frame clones only, with some absent. V, J and clone size were drawn from that table, and D and trimming were deduced from the DNA. The data contain approximately 480,000 clones, roughly 79% of them singletons. Remarks on this clone: Its specificity is not known.

Study outcomes and limitations: Expectations were that clonotype sharing among donors would be affected by sequencing depth.

The sequenced sample was PBMCs. The gene calls are TRBV25-1 and TRBJ2-1; no clear D. This clonotype was sampled from a woman aged 40 to 55 in good health. Some clones in this sample may be carry-over from other donors' samples. CDR3 DNA sequence: TGTGCCAGCAGTCCCCTCGGGTACAATGAGCAGTTCTTC. The encoded protein is CASSPLGYNEQFF.